The clone carrying this T cell receptor beta chain was counted at least ten times. No antigen is known for it. Extraction of PBMCs used about 9.2 ml of fresh peripheral blood. This entry belongs to a study of T cells in Graves' hyperthyroidism and ophthalmopathy. Findings of the study overall: Most clonotypes expanded in the thyroid (above 0.001) were also present in blood.

TCR beta CDR3 regions were amplified from RNA transcripts. First-round RT-PCR of the TCR CDR3 relied on the HTBI primer set. MiXCR, applied by TCRdb to the multiplex PCR reads, yields one record per CDR3 protein. The sample consists of about 290,000 distinct CDR3 sequences, 15% to 20% of them appearing once. With V trimmed by 6 bases and J by 3 bases, 7 bases remained unmatched. CDR1 and CDR2 from the germline V gene are MNHEY and SVGEGT. This CDR3 is 14 amino acids long. The chain recombines TRBV6-2 or TRBV6-3 with TRBJ2-7; TRBD2 matches at 8 bases. The sequenced material came from blood. This receptor was taken from a woman aged 55-75 years with Graves' ophthalmopathy. CDR3 DNA sequence: TGTGCCAGCAGCCTCAGCGGGAGTGGCTACGAGCAGTACTTC. Its translation: CASSLSGSGYEQYF.